This TCR beta chain was sequenced in a study of naive and memory T cell subsets. Four subsets defined by CD45RA and CD27 were sorted after CD3, CD4, CD8 and live/dead staining. Both TRBC1 and TRBC2 were covered by a beta constant-region primer of two equimolar oligonucleotides. Nested alpha and beta constant-region primers with the SP2 primer drove four PCR rounds on ligated cDNA. TCRdb reprocessed the UMI-ligation and nested PCR reads via MiXCR and lists one record per CDR3 protein. The sample consists of roughly 130,000 distinct CDR3 sequences, around a third of them appearing once. Germline V gene lookup returns CDR1 MNHEY and CDR2 SVGAGI. This CDR3 contains 15 residues. Trimming removed 6 bases from V and 9 bases from J, with 21 bases in between. In this sample, this clonotype turned up a few times.

The sequence was collected from a human donor in good health. V gene TRBV6-5 combines with J gene TRBJ2-1; D assignment may be TRBD1 or TRBD2 (5 bases each). The sample comprised central memory CD4+ T cells from blood. In DNA, the CDR3 is TGTGCCAGCAGGCCCTTGGGGGATACAGCTTTTGAGCAGTTCTTC. It yields the protein CASRPLGDTAFEQFF.